Sequencing of this TCR beta chain was carried out in a study of blood T cell repertoires in COVID-19. At the level of the study: The samples span acute and convalescent COVID-19 from the United States, Italy and Spain. T cells, B-cell-depleted T cells, or PBMCs supplied cDNA or gDNA.

Living in about two dozen US areas, the participants were between roughly 18 and 90 years of age. Assay: immunoSEQ multiplex PCR; the TCRdb copy retains only in-frame clones and omits some. The table lists 160,000 or so clones, over 70% of them singletons. The length of the CDR3 is 13 residues. V shed 6 bases and J shed 8 bases, with 13 bases lying between them. Germline CDR1 KGHDR, CDR2 SFDVKD. This chain joins TRBV24-1 and TRBJ2-1, with D perhaps TRBD2 (5 bases). The sequence was collected from an older woman who had recovered from COVID-19. Sample: PBMCs or T cells enriched from blood (not recorded which). CDR3 sequence (DNA): TGTGCCACCAGTCACCCGCCGGGGTATGAGCAGTTCTTC. As protein: CATSHPPGYEQFF.